This T cell receptor beta chain appears in the sequencing data of a study of T cells in Graves' hyperthyroidism and ophthalmopathy. Amplification of TCR beta CDR3 regions used RNA as the template. First-round RT-PCR targeting the TCR CDR3 was performed with the HTBI primer set. Via MiXCR, TCRdb re-called the multiplex PCR reads, giving one row per CDR3 protein. The repertoire has some 500,000 distinct CDR3 sequences, approximately 15% of them found once; the top ten carry about a sixth. The germline V and J ends were trimmed by 5 bases and 6 bases, with 13 bases remaining between them. CDR3 length equals 13 residues. The V gene's germline CDR1 is SGHNT and CDR2 YENEEA. Hyperthyroidism was newly diagnosed in patients aged 18 to 65 (duration under 2 months). It was uncontrolled infection, other autoimmune disease, pregnancy or lactation that excluded patients. Clinicians diagnosed patients from clinical symptoms, serum thyroxine and TRAb, thyroid ultrasound and orbital computed tomography. PBMCs were collected from an approximately 10 ml volume of fresh peripheral blood.

This clonotype came up many times. The specimen was blood. The sequence was collected from a woman aged 18 to 35 with Graves' hyperthyroidism. The genes are TRBV11-3 and TRBJ1-2; D is unclear. CDR3 sequence reads: CASSSRVGDGYTF. The CDR3 region has the DNA TGTGCCAGCAGCAGCCGGGTGGGTGATGGCTACACCTTC.